This is a list of T cell receptor beta chains from one sample in a study of blood T cell repertoires in COVID-19. The repertoire was sequenced with immunoSEQ multiplex PCR; TCRdb's copy has only in-frame clones and lacks some. Of tens of thousands of clones listed, approximately 85% were seen once; the top ten hold 12%. Sequenced input: peripheral blood. The receptors shown here come from a human donor in a cohort sampled during active COVID-19. The CDR3 runs from the conserved cysteine through the conserved F or W. A D gene is named only where the DNA matches it firmly. Clone size is stated in some rows and not others, as once, few, many or a class when expanded.

TRBV10-1	TRBJ2-1	-	TRBD1	14	TGCGCCAGCAGTGAGTCGCAGGGGGTCAATGAGCAGTTCTTC	CASSESQGVNEQFF
TRBV7-2	TRBJ1-2	-	-	14	TGTGCCAGCAGCTCCGACGGGCGGGTCTATGGCTACACCTTC	CASSSDGRVYGYTF
TRBV27	TRBJ2-1	-	TRBD2	15	TGTGCCAGCAGGACTAGCGGGAGGGCCTACAATGAGCAGTTCTTC	CASRTSGRAYNEQFF
TRBV6-5	TRBJ1-5	-	-	13	TGTGCCAGCAGTTACAATGGGGGGCAGCCCCAGCATTTT	CASSYNGGQPQHF
TRBV11-2	TRBJ2-7	-	-	17	TGTGCCAGCAGCTTAGTACACGGGACTCCGAACTCCTACGAGCAGTACTTC	CASSLVHGTPNSYEQYF
TRBV6-2/TRBV6-3	TRBJ1-1	few	-	13	TGTGCCAGCAGTTACACTCCGAACACTGAAGCTTTCTTT	CASSYTPNTEAFF
TRBV7-3	TRBJ2-3	-	-	15	TGTGCCAGCAGCTTACTTGTGGGGGCACTAGATACGCAGTATTTT	CASSLLVGALDTQYF
TRBV28	TRBJ1-2	-	-	15	TGTGCCAGCACTAGCCGGGGGGCTCCTAACTATGGCTACACCTTC	CASTSRGAPNYGYTF
TRBV7-2	TRBJ2-5	-	TRBD2	17	TGTGCCAGCAGCCCCGCTAGCGGGAGAATGCGCCAAGAGACCCAGTACTTC	CASSPASGRMRQETQYF
TRBV11-3	TRBJ2-2	-	-	18	TGTGCCAGCAGCGGACGTGTAGGGGGGGTCCCGAACACCGGGGAGCTGTTTTTT	CASSGRVGGVPNTGELFF